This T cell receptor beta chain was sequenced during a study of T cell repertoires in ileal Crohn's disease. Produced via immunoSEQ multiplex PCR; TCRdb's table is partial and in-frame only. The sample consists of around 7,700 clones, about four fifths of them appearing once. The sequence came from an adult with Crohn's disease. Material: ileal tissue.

CDR3 DNA: TGCACCAGCAGCCAAGAACCCCTGACAGAAAACACCGGGGAGCTGTTTTTT. This translates into CTSSQEPLTENTGELFF. The rearrangement links TRBV1 to TRBJ2-2; the table's D call, TRBD1, has no DNA check behind it. TRBV1 is given as a pseudogene. This CDR3 has 17 residues.